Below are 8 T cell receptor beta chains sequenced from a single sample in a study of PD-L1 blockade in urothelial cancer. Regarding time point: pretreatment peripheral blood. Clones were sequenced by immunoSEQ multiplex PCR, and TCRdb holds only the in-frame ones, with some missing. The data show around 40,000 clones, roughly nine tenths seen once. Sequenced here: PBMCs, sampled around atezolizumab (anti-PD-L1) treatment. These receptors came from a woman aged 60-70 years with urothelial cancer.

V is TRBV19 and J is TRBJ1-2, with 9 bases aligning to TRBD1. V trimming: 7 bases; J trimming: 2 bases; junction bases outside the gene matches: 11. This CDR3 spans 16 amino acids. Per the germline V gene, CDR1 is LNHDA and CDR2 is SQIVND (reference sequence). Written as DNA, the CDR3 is TGTGCCAGTATTTTCTCCGGGACAGGGATCAACTATGGCTACACCTTC. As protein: CASIFSGTGINYGYTF.

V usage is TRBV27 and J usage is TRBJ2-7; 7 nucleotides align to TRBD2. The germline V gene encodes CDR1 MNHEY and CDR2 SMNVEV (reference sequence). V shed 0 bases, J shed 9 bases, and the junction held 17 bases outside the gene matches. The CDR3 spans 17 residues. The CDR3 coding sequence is TGTGCCAGCAGTTTATCAGGGGAGGGACTCGGTAGGCTTGCGCAGTACTTC. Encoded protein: CASSLSGEGLGRLAQYF.

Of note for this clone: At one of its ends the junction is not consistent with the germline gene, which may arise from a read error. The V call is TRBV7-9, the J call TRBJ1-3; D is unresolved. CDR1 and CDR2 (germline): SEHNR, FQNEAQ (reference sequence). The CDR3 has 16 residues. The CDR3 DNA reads TGTGCCAGCAGCATAGCCGGGAATCGCCACGGAAACACCATATATTTT. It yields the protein CASSIAGNRHGNTIYF.

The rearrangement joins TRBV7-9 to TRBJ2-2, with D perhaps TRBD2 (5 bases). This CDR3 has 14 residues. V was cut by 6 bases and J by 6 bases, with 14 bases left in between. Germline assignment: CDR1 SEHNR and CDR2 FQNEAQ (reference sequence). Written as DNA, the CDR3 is TGTGCCAGCAGGGGGAGAGTGTCACCCGGGGAGCTGTTTTTT. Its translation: CASRGRVSPGELFF.

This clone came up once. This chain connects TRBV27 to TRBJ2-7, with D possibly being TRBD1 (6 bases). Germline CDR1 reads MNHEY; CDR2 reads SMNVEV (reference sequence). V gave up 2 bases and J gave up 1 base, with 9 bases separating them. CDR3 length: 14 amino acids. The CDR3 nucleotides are TGTGCCAGCAGTTTACATGGGACATCCTACGAGCAGTACTTC. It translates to CASSLHGTSYEQYF.

The CDR3 DNA follows: TGTGCCAGCAGCACGGGGTCCGGGGACAGCTACGAGCAGTACTTC. Its translation: CASSTGSGDSYEQYF. This chain uses TRBV7-6 with TRBJ2-7; 7 bases match TRBD1. The V and J ends lost 5 bases and 3 bases, in that order; junction bases with no gene match: 10. In germline, CDR1 is SGHVS, CDR2 FNYEAQ. This CDR3 is 15 amino acids long.

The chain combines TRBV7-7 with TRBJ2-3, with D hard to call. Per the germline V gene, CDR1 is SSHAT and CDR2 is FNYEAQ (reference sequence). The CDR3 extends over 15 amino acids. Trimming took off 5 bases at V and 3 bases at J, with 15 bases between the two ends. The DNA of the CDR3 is TGTGCCAGCAGCCTAAATCCCTCGCGGACAGATACGCAGTATTTT. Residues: CASSLNPSRTDTQYF.

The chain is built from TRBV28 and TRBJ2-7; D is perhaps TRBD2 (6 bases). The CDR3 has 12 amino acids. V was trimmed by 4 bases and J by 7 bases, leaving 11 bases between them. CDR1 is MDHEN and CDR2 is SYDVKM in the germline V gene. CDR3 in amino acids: CASSSGLPEQYF. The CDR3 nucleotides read TGTGCCAGCAGTTCGGGACTCCCGGAGCAGTACTTC.